This is a list of T cell receptor beta chains from one sample in a study of molecular identifiers for immune sequencing clone quantification. TCRdb fed the PCR reads into MiXCR, producing one record per CDR3 protein. The sample contains approximately 500,000 distinct CDR3 sequences, roughly 24% of which appear only once. Sequences were obtained from naive CD8+ T cells from blood, with Jurkat cell RNA spiked in. These receptors came from a human donor in good health. Some libraries in this study had Jurkat cell RNA spiked in. The CDR3 runs from the conserved cysteine through the conserved F or W. D genes are given only for firm matches. Size is omitted from some rows. Given values are once, few, many or a class for expanded clones.

v_gene	abundance	d_gene	j_gene	CDR3nt	CDR3aa
TRBV5-8	few	TRBD2	TRBJ2-5	TGTGCCAGCGGTAACAGCGGGGGGGCCGGGGAGACCCAGTACTTC	CASGNSGGAGETQYF
TRBV24-1	-	TRBD2	TRBJ2-5	TGTGCCACCAGTGAACTAGCGGGAGAGACCCAGTACTTC	CATSELAGETQYF
TRBV12-3/TRBV12-4	-	-	TRBJ1-4	TGTGCCAGCAGTTCTACGGGACAAAGCCATGAAAAACTGTTTTTT	CASSSTGQSHEKLFF
TRBV6-4	many	TRBD2	TRBJ2-3	TGTGCCAGCAGTGATTTTAGAGCGGGAGGCACAGATACGCAGTATTTT	CASSDFRAGGTDTQYF
TRBV5-1	many	-	TRBJ1-1	TGCGCCAGCAGCTTGACAGGCGAAGCTTTCTTT	CASSLTGEAFF
TRBV30	-	-	TRBJ2-1	TGTGCCTGGAGCAAAGTCCTCCGGGACTACAATGAGCAGTTCTTC	CAWSKVLRDYNEQFF
TRBV6-2/TRBV6-3	few	TRBD1	TRBJ2-7	TGTGCCAGCAGTTCGGACAGGTCGCCGTACTTC	CASSSDRSPYF
TRBV5-6	few	-	TRBJ2-1	TGTGCCAGCAGCTTGGTTTTGGGAAGTTACAATGAGCAGTTCTTC	CASSLVLGSYNEQFF
TRBV29-1	-	-	TRBJ1-2	TGCAGCGCTGAAGGGAGGAGCGACTATGGCTACACCTTC	CSAEGRSDYGYTF
TRBV30	-	-	TRBJ1-5	TGTGCCTGGAGCACGACAGGAGATCAGCCCCAGCATTTT	CAWSTTGDQPQHF
TRBV7-6	-	-	TRBJ2-3	TGTGCCAGCAGCTTTCTTGGGTCCAACACAGATACGCAGTATTTT	CASSFLGSNTDTQYF
TRBV12-3/TRBV12-4	few	-	TRBJ1-2	TGTGCCAGCAGTCCGAACATCAGGGGTTACTATGGCTACACCTTC	CASSPNIRGYYGYTF
TRBV12-5	-	-	TRBJ1-1	TGTGCTACGAGAGTCTGGAACACTGAAGCTTTCTTT	CATRVWNTEAFF
TRBV2	few	TRBD1	TRBJ2-1	TGTGCCAGCACCGGGACAGTCTACAATGAGCAGTTCTTC	CASTGTVYNEQFF
TRBV9	few	TRBD1	TRBJ1-2	TGTGCCAGCAGCCCACAACCGGGACAGTTCGACTACACCTTC	CASSPQPGQFDYTF
TRBV28	many	TRBD1	TRBJ2-3	TGTGCCAGCAGTTTTGACAGGGGAAGGACAGATACGCAGTATTTT	CASSFDRGRTDTQYF
TRBV30	-	-	TRBJ1-3	TGTGCCTGGAGAGCTCCTGGAAACACCATACATTTT	CAWRAPGNTIHF
TRBV25-1	-	-	TRBJ2-6	TGTGCCAGCCAGGACTCCTCTGGGGCCGACGTCCTGACTTTC	CASQDSSGADVLTF
TRBV6-2/TRBV6-3	many	-	TRBJ1-2	TGTGCCAGCAGTTACTCGAGTTCCGGGACACCGTGGGCCTACACCTTC	CASSYSSSGTPWAYTF
TRBV4-1	once	TRBD2	TRBJ2-5	TGCGCCAGCAGCGAAGATCGGCCAGCGGGGGGGCCTGGCGAGACCCAGTACTTC	CASSEDRPAGGPGETQYF
TRBV30	-	-	TRBJ2-3	TGTGCCTGGAGTGTTACTACCACCACAGATACGCAGTATTTT	CAWSVTTTTDTQYF
TRBV7-9	few	-	TRBJ2-5	TGTGCCAGCAGCTCAGTCCCAGAGACCCAGTACTTC	CASSSVPETQYF
TRBV7-9	many	TRBD1	TRBJ2-3	TGTGCCAGCAGCCCACGGACAGGGCCTAGCACAGATACGCAGTATTTT	CASSPRTGPSTDTQYF
TRBV11-3	-	TRBD2	TRBJ2-1	TGTGCCAGCAGCTCCCGAACTAGCGGGAACTACAATGAGCAGCTCTTC	CASSSRTSGNYNEQLF
TRBV7-3	many	-	TRBJ2-7	TGTGCCAGCAGCTACTCCCCCAGCTACGAGCAGTACTTC	CASSYSPSYEQYF
TRBV6-2/TRBV6-3	-	-	TRBJ2-3	TGTGTCAGCAGTTACTCGACGGGTAGCGTTACCGTCACAGATACGCAGTATTTT	CVSSYSTGSVTVTDTQYF
TRBV9	few	TRBD2	TRBJ2-7	TGTGCCAGCAGCTCGGATAGCGGGATATCCTACGAGCAGTACTTC	CASSSDSGISYEQYF
TRBV6-1	few	TRBD1	TRBJ1-4	TGTGCCAGCTTCACACCCCGGGAGGGGGCCATTCCAACTAATGAAAAACTGTTTTTT	CASFTPREGAIPTNEKLFF
TRBV28	many	-	TRBJ2-5	TGTGCCAGCAGTCCCACGGGAGCCCCCCAGACCCAGTACTTC	CASSPTGAPQTQYF
TRBV6-5	-	-	TRBJ1-1	TGTGCCAGCAGTTTGGAGTCAGGTTTCCTGAACACTGAAGCTTTCTTT	CASSLESGFLNTEAFF
TRBV19	many	-	TRBJ1-1	TGTGCCAGTAGTATTGGAGGGGGCACTGAAGCTTTCTTT	CASSIGGGTEAFF
TRBV20-1	-	-	TRBJ2-1	TGCAGTGCTAGATTCAGTAACGGGAATGAGCAGTTCTTC	CSARFSNGNEQFF
TRBV14	many	-	TRBJ1-4	TGTGCCAGCAGCCAAGCGTCGAGTGGGGTTGTCGGGACTGAAAAACTGTTTTTT	CASSQASSGVVGTEKLFF
TRBV11-2	-	TRBD2	TRBJ2-1	TGTGCCAGCAGCCCTATTGTAGCGGGAAAATACAATGAGCAGTTCTTC	CASSPIVAGKYNEQFF
TRBV2	few	-	TRBJ2-3	TGTGCCAGCAGTGAATCCCCCGGAGATACGCAGTATTTT	CASSESPGDTQYF
TRBV6-2/TRBV6-3	few	-	TRBJ1-1	TGTGCCAGCAATAACTGGGGGAGCACTGAAGCTTTCTTT	CASNNWGSTEAFF
TRBV29-1	-	-	TRBJ2-1	TGCAGCGCCTGGGGAGCGTCAGGGACATCGGGCAATGAGCAGTTCTTC	CSAWGASGTSGNEQFF
TRBV7-6	-	-	TRBJ2-3	TGTGCCAGCAGCTTAGACTGGCGGGGTTCTGATACGCAGTATTTT	CASSLDWRGSDTQYF
TRBV13	-	-	TRBJ1-2	TGTGCCAGCAGCCCGCCATATAGAGTGGATGGCTACACCTTC	CASSPPYRVDGYTF
TRBV7-8	-	TRBD2	TRBJ2-1	TGTGCCAGCATTGGCGGGGGTCGGTACAATGAGCAGTTCTTC	CASIGGGRYNEQFF
TRBV28	many	-	TRBJ1-3	TGTGCCAGCAGTCCTCGGGGTTACTCTGGAAACACCATATATTTT	CASSPRGYSGNTIYF
TRBV27	few	TRBD2	TRBJ2-7	TGTGCCAGCAGTTTAGCCCTGATGTGGCGGGAGGGCGAGGAGCAGTACTTC	CASSLALMWREGEEQYF
TRBV20-1	-	TRBD2	TRBJ2-7	TGCAGTGCTAGAGAAGTAGCGGGAGTACCCTACGAGCAGTACTTC	CSAREVAGVPYEQYF
TRBV14	once	-	TRBJ2-7	TGTGCCAGCAGCCAAGTCCGGGACCTATCCTACGAGCAGTACTTC	CASSQVRDLSYEQYF